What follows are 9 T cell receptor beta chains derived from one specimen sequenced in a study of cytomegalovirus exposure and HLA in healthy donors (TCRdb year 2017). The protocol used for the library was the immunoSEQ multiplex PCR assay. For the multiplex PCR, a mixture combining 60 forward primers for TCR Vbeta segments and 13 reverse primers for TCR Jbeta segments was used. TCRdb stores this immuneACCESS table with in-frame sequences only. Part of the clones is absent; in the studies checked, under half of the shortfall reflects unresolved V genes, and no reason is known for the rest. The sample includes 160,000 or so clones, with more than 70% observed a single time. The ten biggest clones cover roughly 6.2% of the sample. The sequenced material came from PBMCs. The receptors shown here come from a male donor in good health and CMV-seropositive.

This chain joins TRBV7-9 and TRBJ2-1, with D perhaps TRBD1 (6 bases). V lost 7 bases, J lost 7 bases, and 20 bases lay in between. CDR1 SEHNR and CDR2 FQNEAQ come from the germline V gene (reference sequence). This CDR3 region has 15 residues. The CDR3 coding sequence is TGTGCCAGCACTTCTGGACAGACAGGTGGGAATGAGCAGTTCTTC. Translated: CASTSGQTGGNEQFF.

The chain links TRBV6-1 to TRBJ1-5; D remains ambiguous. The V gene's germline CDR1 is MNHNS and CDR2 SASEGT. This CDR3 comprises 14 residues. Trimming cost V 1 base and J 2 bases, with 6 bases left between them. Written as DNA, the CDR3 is TGTGCCAGCAGTGAAGGTCCCGGCAATCAGCCCCAGCATTTT. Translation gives CASSEGPGNQPQHF.

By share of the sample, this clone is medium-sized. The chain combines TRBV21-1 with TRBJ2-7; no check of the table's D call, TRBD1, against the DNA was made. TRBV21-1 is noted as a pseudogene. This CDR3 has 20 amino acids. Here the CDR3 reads CASSKAKYGTQGVPLREQYF. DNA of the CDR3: TGTGCCAGCAGCAAGGCCAAATACGGGACACAAGGTGTCCCTCTTCGCGAGCAGTACTTC.

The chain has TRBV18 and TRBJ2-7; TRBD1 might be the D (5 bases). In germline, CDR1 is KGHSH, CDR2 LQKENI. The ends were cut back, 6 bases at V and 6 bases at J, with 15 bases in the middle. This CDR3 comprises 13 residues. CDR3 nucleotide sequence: TGTGCCAGCTCCACCACCAGGGAAGGCGAGCAGTACTTC. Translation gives CASSTTREGEQYF.

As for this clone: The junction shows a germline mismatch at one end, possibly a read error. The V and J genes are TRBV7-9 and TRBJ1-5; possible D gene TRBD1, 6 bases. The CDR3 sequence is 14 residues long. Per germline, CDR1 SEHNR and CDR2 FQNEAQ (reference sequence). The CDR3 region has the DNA TGTTCCAGCAGCCAAGGACAGATCAATCAGCCCCAGCATTTT. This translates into CSSSQGQINQPQHF.

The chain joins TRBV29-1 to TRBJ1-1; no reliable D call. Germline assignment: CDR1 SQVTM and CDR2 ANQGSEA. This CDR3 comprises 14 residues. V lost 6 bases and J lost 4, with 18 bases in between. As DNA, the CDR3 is TGCAGCGTGGACCGTGCGGGCTTTGGCACTGAAGCTTTCTTT. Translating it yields CSVDRAGFGTEAFF.

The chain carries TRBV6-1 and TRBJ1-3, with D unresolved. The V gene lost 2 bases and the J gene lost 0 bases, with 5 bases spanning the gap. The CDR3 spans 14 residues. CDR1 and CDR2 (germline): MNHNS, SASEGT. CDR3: CASSERVSGNTIYF. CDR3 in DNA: TGTGCCAGCAGTGAACGGGTCTCTGGAAACACCATATATTTT.

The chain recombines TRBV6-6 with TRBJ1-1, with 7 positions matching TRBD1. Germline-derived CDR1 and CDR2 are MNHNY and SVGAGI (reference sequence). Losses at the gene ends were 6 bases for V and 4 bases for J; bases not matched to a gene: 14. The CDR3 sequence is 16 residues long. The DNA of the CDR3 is TGTGCCAGCAGCCTTACCCCGGGACAGAAAATCACTGAAGCTTTCTTT. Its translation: CASSLTPGQKITEAFF.

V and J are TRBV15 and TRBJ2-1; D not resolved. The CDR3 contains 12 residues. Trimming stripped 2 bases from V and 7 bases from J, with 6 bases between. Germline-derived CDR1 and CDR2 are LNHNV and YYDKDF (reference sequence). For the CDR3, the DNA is TGTGCCACCAGCAGAAATCGGAATGAGCAGTTCTTC. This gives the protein CATSRNRNEQFF.